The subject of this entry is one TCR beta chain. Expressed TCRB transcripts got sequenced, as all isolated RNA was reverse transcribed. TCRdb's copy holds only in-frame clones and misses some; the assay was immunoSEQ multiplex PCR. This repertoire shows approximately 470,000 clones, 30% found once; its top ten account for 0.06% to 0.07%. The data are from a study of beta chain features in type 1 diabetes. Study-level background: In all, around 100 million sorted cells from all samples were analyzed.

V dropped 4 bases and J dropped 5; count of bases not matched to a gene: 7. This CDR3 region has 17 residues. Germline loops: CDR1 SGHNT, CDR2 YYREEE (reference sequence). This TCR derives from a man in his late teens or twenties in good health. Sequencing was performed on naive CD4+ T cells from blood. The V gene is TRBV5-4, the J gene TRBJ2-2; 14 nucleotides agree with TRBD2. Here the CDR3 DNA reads TGTGCCAGCAGCGGGACTAGCGGGAGTGGAAGGACCGGGGAGCTGTTTTTT. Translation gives CASSGTSGSGRTGELFF.